This T cell receptor beta chain stems from a study of cytomegalovirus exposure and HLA in healthy donors (dated by TCRdb to 2016 to 2017). At the level of the whole study: An earlier analysis of fewer than 750 of the donors reported around 280 Gb of sequence data and 117 million unique TCR beta sequences obtained from 180 million or so T cells. The genetic ancestry cluster associated with self-reported Caucasian donors included over 80% of the 300 to 400 genotyped donors. In addition to the first cohort of roughly 700 subjects, a separate validation cohort of approximately 110 different subjects was used. The aim of the study was to test whether cataloging public T cell receptors could identify signatures of past pathogen exposure. The study profiled the T cell repertoires of around 700 subjects by immunosequencing and related them to cytomegalovirus serostatus. An early release that covered 640 HLA-typed donors contained approximately 300 gigabases of sequencing data and 70 million to 100 million unique TCR sequences. All discovery cohort repertoires had been generated using a single sequencing platform. To predict cytomegalovirus infection status, the study combined high-throughput TCR immunosequencing, statistical association of individual TCRs with disease status, and machine learning. To decide whether each TCR beta V gene segment behaved as functional or pseudogenic, an earlier analysis of some 570 of the donors relied on high-throughput TCR beta sequencing. Among around 400 genotyped donors of the cohort, an average of approximately 250,000 unique TCR beta nucleotide sequences were sequenced per donor, roughly 18% of them non-productive. A later analysis re-analyzed previously published TCR beta repertoires from about 600 donors and added high-resolution HLA genotyping to study TCR occurrence patterns. HLA typing covered class I and class II loci at four-digit resolution. Genome-wide SNP genotypes for about 60% of the roughly 670 donors were used in a later genetic analysis, which treated that subset as a discovery cohort. The number of donors typed differed by locus, with about 629-630 for A, B, C, DRB1 and DQB1, over 500 for DQA1, 600 to 610 for DPA1, and approximately 470 for DPB1. Donor age, sex, ethnicity and CMV serostatus were compiled together with the repertoire data. Four to six DR-DQ haplotypes were handled as single units for association and clustering, since linkage in the cohort was strong. In the later analysis, no new phenotypic data were used to find candidate immune exposures; instead, reliance was placed on TCR beta sequences and their occurrence across donors. Study-wide conclusions, independent of this receptor: Only TCR beta chains were sequenced in this cohort, and the absence of alpha or paired-chain data limited detectable features. A later genetic analysis associated a missense DCLRE1C variant with V-gene and J-gene trimming of TCR beta chains, and an independent cohort replicated the association. The study gave a list of about 160 TCR beta chains associated with cytomegalovirus. A further reported finding was that TCR beta sequences accurately predicted the HLA-A and HLA-B alleles for most subjects in the first cohort. In a later analysis, HLA-associated TCR beta chains were found to be more clonally expanded and to have lower generation probabilities than equally common non-associated chains. For the cohort, immune exposure information was limited to CMV serostatus. A group of highly shared sequence variants was considered likely to be a technical artifact of the sequencing pipeline. A later analysis reported that several top co-occurrence clusters appeared linked to parvovirus B19, influenza, CMV and Epstein-Barr virus. Because counts were too low, roughly 16 rarely observed V segments, including chromosome 9 orphons, were excluded from the earlier analysis of around 640 of the donors. Correlated functional status among segregating V segments might reflect linkage disequilibrium, but an unknown experimental factor could not be ruled out. The classifier was reported to diagnose cytomegalovirus status with high specificity and sensitivity in both the original and validation cohorts. While some public TCRs were present in many individuals, most TCR sequences turned up only very rarely across donors. In a later genetic analysis, fewer N-insertions in productive TCRs were reported among donors in an Asian-associated ancestry cluster than the roughly 700-donor mean. According to a later analysis, most CMV-associated TCR beta chains appeared to be HLA-restricted, and the HLA associations seemed to be driven largely by CMV exposure. In a later analysis, the rate of TCR association differed among HLA loci, with DRB1 alleles having the most associated TCRs and HLA-C alleles having the fewest. Presence/absence analyses assumed roughly uniform sequencing depth across donors, an assumption that may not hold. Because HLA typing was missing for some donors at each locus, association tests included only the typed subset. When HLA alleles, especially DR and DQ, strongly co-occurred, TCR associations were difficult to assign to individual alleles. An earlier analysis of some 590 of the donors showed that most TCR beta V segments appeared in productive rearrangements either about 87% or about 30% of the time, which broadly matched IMGT annotations. According to the authors, the approach could potentially be generalized to other disease states and immunological phenotypes. In a later analysis, about 16,000 TCR beta sequences were associated with specific HLA alleles at a false discovery rate of 0.05. A few of the identified cytomegalovirus-associated TCR beta chains were confirmed in vitro to be specific for cytomegalovirus antigens.

As regards this clone: There is no known antigen for this receptor. Qualities for individual bases were not recorded, and no much larger clone is one base off.

The library came from the immunoSEQ multiplex PCR assay. The multiplex PCR relied on a mix of 60 forward primers for TCR Vbeta segments and 13 reverse primers for TCR Jbeta segments. A multiplex PCR assay on genomic DNA amplified the CDR3 region of rearranged TCR beta genes. The amplified TCR beta libraries were sequenced on the Illumina HiSeq System as 87-base-pair reads. As for the authors' bioinformatics: A later analysis tallied 70 million to 100 million unique TCR beta chains across the roughly 610 repertoires, and roughly 11 million of those chains were shared by two or more donors. To remove PCR and sequencing errors, raw reads were error-corrected and collapsed into unique sequences using a nearest-neighbor algorithm that merged closely related sequences. Alignment of CDR3 sequences to IMGT reference sequences was used to assign V, D and J gene segments. For a sequence to be retained, a match of at least six nucleotides was required to both a V gene segment and a J gene segment. A rearrangement counted as productive if the CDR3 had no stop codons and remained in frame with V and J, and every other rearrangement counted as non-productive. Following IMGT convention, CDR3 was defined as the stretch from the second conserved V-encoded cysteine up to the conserved J-encoded phenylalanine. The earlier analysis of about 610 of the donors excluded sequences that lacked an unambiguous match to a single V gene segment. An earlier analysis of some 610 of the donors called V segments functional above 56.7% productive rearrangements and segregating when the between-donor standard deviation exceeded 5%. A statistical classification framework was developed to diagnose cytomegalovirus status using the catalog of TCR beta chain sequences. In a later analysis, TCR nucleotide sequences were compared against IMGT/GENE-DB human TR gene sequences so that V and J genes could be assigned. In a later analysis, CDR3 sequences and most-parsimonious VDJ recombination scenarios were assigned using the TCRdist pipeline. In a later analysis, each TCR beta chain was defined by its CDR3 amino acid sequence together with its V-gene family, and reads lacking a unique V-gene family were excluded. In a later analysis, nearly 600 highly shared, low-generation-probability nucleotide sequences were removed to address suspected cross-contamination and a sequencing artifact. In a later analysis, a clonal expansion index for each public chain was calculated from normalized within-repertoire ranks of inferred template counts. A later analysis computed generation probabilities with a VDJ recombination model fitted to out-of-frame rearrangements, and checked the results against IGoR. In a later analysis, TCR-TCR, TCR-HLA and TCR-CMV co-occurrence was scored with hypergeometric tests, and a repertoire-size bias correction was applied to TCR pairs. A later analysis estimated false discovery rates by permuting HLA or CMV assignments 20 times. In a later analysis, co-occurring TCRs were grouped using DBSCAN, with TCRdist sequence similarity added in when clustering inside HLA-allele-positive subsets. Repertoires with fewer than 30,000 or more than 120,000 public chains, plus five repertoires with anomalous nucleotide sharing, were excluded from co-occurrence clustering. TCRdb's version of the immuneACCESS table is confined to in-frame rearrangements and falls short of the full clone set. An unresolved V gene accounts for under half of the shortfall where checked; the remainder is of unknown origin. V and J calls and clone size are copied from that table; D and trimming were computed from the DNA. Counted in this sample were 75,000 to 95,000 clones; less than 65% of them appeared once. Around 6.3% of the sample lies in the top ten.

In total, 500 to 700 healthy bone marrow donors made up the cohort. At the time of sampling, every cohort member was nominally healthy, though immune exposures that went unrecorded were likely present. The donor was CMV seronegative and was included in the group of around 320 seronegative cohort members. A peripheral blood sample was provided by each donor, and peripheral blood mononuclear cells were used for TCR beta sequencing. Genomic DNA extraction from the blood cell samples was performed with the Qiagen DNeasy Blood Extraction Kit. This TCR was sampled from a woman aged 25 to 39 in good health and CMV-seronegative. The sample taken for sequencing was PBMCs.

The DNA sequence follows: TGTGCCAGCAGCTACACAAATCAGCCCCAGCATTTT. It translates as CASSYTNQPQHF. This chain joins TRBV7-2 to TRBJ1-5; no D gene call is confident. The CDR3 spans 12 residues, from the cysteine through the phenylalanine. Just CDR3 DNA is preserved here, 36 bases in frame from base 1. In the germline V gene, CDR1 corresponds to SGHTA and CDR2 to FQGNSA. The junction shows trimming of 4 bases on V and 4 bases on J, plus 5 bases between the germline ends.